The 3 T cell receptor beta chains given below trace back to one sample, sequenced in a study of blood T cell repertoires in COVID-19. The repertoire was sequenced with immunoSEQ multiplex PCR; TCRdb's copy has only in-frame clones and lacks some. The sample holds about 140,000 clones, 80% seen once. What was sequenced was peripheral blood. These receptors came from a man between 65 and 85 years old who had recovered from COVID-19.

The CDR3 spells CASSLEGGQVWEQYF. In nucleotides, the CDR3 is TGTGCCAGCAGCTTAGAAGGAGGACAGGTCTGGGAGCAGTACTTC. V gene TRBV11-2 combines with J gene TRBJ2-7; TRBD1 agrees at 7 bases. This CDR3 spans 15 amino acids. Germline CDR1 reads SGHAT; CDR2 reads FQNNGV. The ends lost 0 bases at V and 7 bases at J; junction bases unmatched: 9.

This chain joins TRBV6-6 and TRBJ2-3; 7 nucleotides agree with TRBD1. The CDR3 totals 16 residues. CDR1 is MNHNY, CDR2 SVGAGI, per germline (reference sequence). Trimming removed 2 bases from V and 1 base from J; junction bases left unmatched: 6. Written as DNA, the CDR3 is TGTGCCAGCAGTTACGGCCTGCAGGGGGGCACAGATACGCAGTATTTT. Protein sequence: CASSYGLQGGTDTQYF.

The rearrangement uses TRBV9 and TRBJ1-6; D gene ambiguous. V dropped 0 bases and J dropped 4 bases, with 8 bases sitting between them. The germline V gene encodes CDR1 SGDLS and CDR2 YYNGEE. CDR3 length: 15 residues. The CDR3 DNA is TGTGCCAGCAGCGTAGACGACGGGTATAATTCACCCCTCCACTTT. It translates to CASSVDDGYNSPLHF.